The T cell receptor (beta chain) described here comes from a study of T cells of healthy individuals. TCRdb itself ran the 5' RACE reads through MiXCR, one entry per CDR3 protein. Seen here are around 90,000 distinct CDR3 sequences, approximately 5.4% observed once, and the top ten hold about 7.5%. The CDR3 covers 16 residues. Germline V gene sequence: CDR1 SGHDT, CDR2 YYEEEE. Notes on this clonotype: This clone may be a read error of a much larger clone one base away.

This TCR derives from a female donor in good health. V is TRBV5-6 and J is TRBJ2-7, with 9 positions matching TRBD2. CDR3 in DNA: TGTGCCAGCAGCCCGGTGGAAACTAGCGGGCGCTACAAGCAGTACTTC. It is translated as CASSPVETSGRYKQYF.